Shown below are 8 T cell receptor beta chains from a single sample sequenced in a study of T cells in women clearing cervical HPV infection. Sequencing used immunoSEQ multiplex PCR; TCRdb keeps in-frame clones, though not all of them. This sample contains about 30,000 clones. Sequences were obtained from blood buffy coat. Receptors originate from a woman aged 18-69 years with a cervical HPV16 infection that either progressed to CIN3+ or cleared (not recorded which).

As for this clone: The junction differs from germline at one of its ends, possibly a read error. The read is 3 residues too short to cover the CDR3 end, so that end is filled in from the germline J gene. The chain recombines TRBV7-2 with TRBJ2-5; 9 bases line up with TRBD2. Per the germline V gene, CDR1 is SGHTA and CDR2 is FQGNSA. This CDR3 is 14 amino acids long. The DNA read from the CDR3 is TGTGCCAGCAGCCCGGGACTAGCACAAGTGACC. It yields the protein CASSPGLAQVT. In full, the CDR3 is CASSPGLAQVTQYF.

CDR3 in amino acids: CASSAQGLVNSPLFF. CDR3 DNA (partial): TGTGCCAGTAGTGCACAGGGGTTGGTTAATTCACCA. V gene TRBV19 combines with J gene TRBJ1-4; 7 nucleotides agree with TRBD1. The read comes to an end 3 residues before the CDR3 does, leaving the germline J gene to fill in the end. Germline V gene sequence: CDR1 LNHDA, CDR2 SQIVND (reference sequence). The CDR3 runs 15 residues.

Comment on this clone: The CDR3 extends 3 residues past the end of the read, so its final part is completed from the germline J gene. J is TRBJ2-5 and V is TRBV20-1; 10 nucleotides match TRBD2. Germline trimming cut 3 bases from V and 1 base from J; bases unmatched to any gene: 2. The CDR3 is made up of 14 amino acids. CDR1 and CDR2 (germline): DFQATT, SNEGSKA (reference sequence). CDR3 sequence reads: CSASSSGGQETQYF. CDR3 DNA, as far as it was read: TGCAGTGCTAGCTCTAGCGGGGGCCAAGAGACC.

CDR3 sequence reads: CASSLRQFEKLFF. The covered CDR3 bases are TGTGCCAGCAGCTTACGCCAGTTCGAAAAA. The chain has TRBV7-9 and TRBJ1-4; D gene uncertain. Sequencing ends 3 residues short of the CDR3 end; the germline J gene provides the rest. The CDR3 has 13 amino acids. The germline V gene encodes CDR1 SEHNR and CDR2 FQNEAQ (reference sequence). Trimming pared 2 bases from V and 8 bases from J, leaving 9 bases between.

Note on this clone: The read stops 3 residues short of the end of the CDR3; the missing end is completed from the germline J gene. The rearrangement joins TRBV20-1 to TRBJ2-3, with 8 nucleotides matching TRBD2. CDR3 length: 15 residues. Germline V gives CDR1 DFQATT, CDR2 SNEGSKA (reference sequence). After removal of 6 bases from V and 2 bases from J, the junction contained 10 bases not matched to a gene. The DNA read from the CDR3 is TGCAGTGCCCTCATAGCGGGACAAGACACAGATACG. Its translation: CSALIAGQDTDT. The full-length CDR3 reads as CSALIAGQDTDTQYF.

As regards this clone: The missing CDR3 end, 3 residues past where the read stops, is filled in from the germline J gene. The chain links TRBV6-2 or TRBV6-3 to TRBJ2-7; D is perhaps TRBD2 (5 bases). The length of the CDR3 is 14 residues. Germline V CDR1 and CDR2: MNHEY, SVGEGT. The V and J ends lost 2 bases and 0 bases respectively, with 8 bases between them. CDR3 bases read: TGTGCCAGCAGTTACGGGCGGGCCTCCTACGAG. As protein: CASSYGRASYE. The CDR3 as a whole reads CASSYGRASYEQYF.

Partial CDR3 DNA: TGTGCCAGCAGTTTACGGTGGTCCGAAAACACC. Encoded protein: CASSLRWSENT. The whole CDR3 region reads CASSLRWSENTIYF. V and J are TRBV12-3 or TRBV12-4 and TRBJ1-3; D remains unclear. The read comes to an end 3 residues before the CDR3 does, leaving the germline J gene to fill in the end. V lost 2 bases and J lost 6, with 11 bases in between. This CDR3 has 14 residues.

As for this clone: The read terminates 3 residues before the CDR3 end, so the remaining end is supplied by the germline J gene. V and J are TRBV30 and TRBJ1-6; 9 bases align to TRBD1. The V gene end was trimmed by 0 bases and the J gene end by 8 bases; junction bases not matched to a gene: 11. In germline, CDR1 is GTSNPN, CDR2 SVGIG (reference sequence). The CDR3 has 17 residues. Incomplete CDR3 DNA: TGTGCCTGGAGTGTACTTCGGGACAGGGTTGGGGATTCACCC. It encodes CAWSVLRDRVGDSP. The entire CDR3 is CAWSVLRDRVGDSPLHF.